This T cell receptor (beta chain) came from a study of a mutant IDH1 vaccine in newly diagnosed glioma (dated by TCRdb to the early 2020s). For context, the study as a whole: Patients were given eight vaccinations, in weeks 1, 3, 5, 7, 11, 15, 19 and 23, which matched visits V03 through V10. Longitudinal TCRB deep sequencing was performed for roughly 24 treated patients wherever samples were available for exploratory analyses. Peripheral blood samples were drawn at six visits, namely V03 (baseline), V05, V07, V10, V12 and V13. Of the roughly 30 treated patients, around 62% were male and approximately 38% were female, and a mean age of 40.4 years was recorded. In the chemotherapy-containing groups, vaccination started alongside temozolomide cycles, whereas in patients who had radiotherapy alone it started 4-6 weeks after radiotherapy. Prior to enrollment, patients had been given standard therapy consisting of radiotherapy alone, temozolomide alone, or radiochemotherapy with temozolomide, with the combination given to most patients. What the research found in general, with its limitations: According to the authors, sample limitations meant that analyses of patient blood samples could not be reproduced. Across multiple MHC alleles, vaccine-induced immune responses were seen in around 93% of patients. Selection of PBMC samples for TCRB deep sequencing was based on availability. Pseudoprogression appeared unrelated to alterations in the top peripheral T cell clonotypes detected by TCRB sequencing.

Library generation was performed with the immunoSEQ multiplex PCR assay. Rearranged TCR beta chain sequences were amplified with the hsTCRB Kit following the manufacturer's protocol. Sequencing of TCRB libraries was carried out on an Illumina MiSeq. In the original analysis: The kit vendor's proprietary platform handled demultiplexing, trimming and gene mapping. Held by TCRdb, this immuneACCESS table contains in-frame sequences only and omits some clones. Under half of the omission traces to an unresolved V gene where checked; the cause of the rest is unknown. From that table come the V and J calls and clone size; the DNA was used to work out D and trimming. In this sample the table shows more than 55,000 clones, approximately 78% of which occur a single time. Roughly 8.8% of the sample goes to the ten largest clones. The time point tag for this specimen amounts to: week 23, last vaccination. Each vaccine dose was 300 ug of a 20-mer mutant IDH1 peptide in Montanide, given subcutaneously with topical imiquimod. Donors had newly diagnosed WHO grade 3 or 4 IDH1-mutant astrocytomas with loss of nuclear ATRX. The samples were drawn from NOA16, a multicentre, single-arm, open-label phase I trial in Germany that tested a mutant IDH1 peptide vaccine in humans for the first time. Genomic DNA for TCRB sequencing was extracted from EDTA blood using the DNeasy Blood and Tissue Kit.

In this sample, this clone turned up once. Its binding antigen is unknown. Base qualities are not at hand, and no much larger clone is one base apart. The receptor comes from a middle-aged woman with glioma. Some clones in this sample may be carry-over from other donors' samples. The specimen was PBMCs, collected from a glioma patient whose treatment included an IDH1 peptide vaccine.

This receptor carries the CDR3 CASSGGGTRSGANVLTF. Here is the DNA: TGTGCCAGCAGTGGGGGAGGGACCCGCTCTGGGGCCAACGTCCTGACTTTC. The chain uses TRBV6-1 and TRBJ2-6, and TRBD2 aligns with 7 junction nucleotides. CDR1 MNHNS and CDR2 SASEGT are derived from the germline V gene. At the junction V is shortened by 4 bases and J by 0 bases; bases outside the gene matches: 6. Its CDR3 holds 17 amino acids, cysteine through phenylalanine. Just CDR3 DNA is preserved here, 51 bases in frame from base 1.